The 12 T cell receptor beta chains below all came from one sample that was sequenced in a study of CD8 T cells in ankylosing spondylitis. TCRdb called the 5' RACE reads again in MiXCR, with one record for every CDR3 protein. The repertoire holds 800,000 to 900,000 distinct CDR3 sequences, with 12% as singletons. For these TCRs, the target antigens are not known. General study findings and limits: The study identified a TCR beta motif of under 10 highly homologous variants that appeared characteristic of ankylosing spondylitis blood.

What was sequenced was blood, either unsorted or a sorted T cell fraction (not recorded which). The receptors stem from a male donor with ankylosing spondylitis.

This clonotype turned up a few times. This sequence joins TRBV29-1 and TRBJ2-1; D gene unclear. From germline, CDR1 is SQVTM and CDR2 ANQGSEA. The V end lost 0 bases, the J end lost 4 bases, and 13 bases lay between the germline ends. The CDR3 is 15 amino acids. CDR3 in amino acids: CSVEDRAVRYNEQFF. CDR3 in DNA: TGCAGCGTTGAAGATCGGGCGGTTCGATACAATGAGCAGTTCTTC.

The chain joins TRBV11-1 to TRBJ2-2; the match to TRBD1 covers 8 bases. The germline V gene encodes CDR1 SGHAT and CDR2 FQDESV (reference sequence). CDR3 length: 19 residues. The junction had 15 bases not matched to a gene; V was cut back by 5 bases and J by 1 base. CDR3 region: CASSPKLSSGTGNTGELFF. In nucleotides, the CDR3 is TGTGCCAGCAGCCCGAAATTGAGCTCCGGGACAGGGAACACCGGGGAGCTGTTTTTT.

V usage is TRBV2 and J usage is TRBJ2-7, with a possible D match to TRBD2 (5 bases). Germline V gives CDR1 SNHLY, CDR2 FYNNEI. The germline V and J ends were trimmed by 6 bases and 6 bases, with 9 bases remaining between them. The CDR3 has 11 residues. The CDR3 region is CASSDAGEQYF. The CDR3 DNA reads TGTGCCAGCAGCGACGCGGGCGAGCAGTACTTC.

This clonotype has only a few counts. This chain connects TRBV20-1 to TRBJ2-5, with a tentative D call TRBD1 (6 bases). Deletions cut 2 bases from V and 2 bases from J, with 9 bases between. This CDR3 is 13 amino acids long. Per germline, CDR1 DFQATT and CDR2 SNEGSKA (reference sequence). The CDR3 is CSARPDRQETQYF. CDR3 DNA sequence: TGCAGTGCTAGACCGGACAGACAAGAGACCCAGTACTTC.

This clonotype has ten or more counts. This chain joins TRBV7-2 and TRBJ2-2; TRBD1 might be the D (5 bases). The CDR3 is made up of 13 amino acids. CDR1 and CDR2 from the germline V gene are SGHTA and FQGNSA. Trimming removed 3 bases from V and 5 bases from J, with 7 bases in between. CDR3 bases: TGTGCCAGCAGCTTTGCAGGGACCGGGGAGCTGTTTTTT. Translation: CASSFAGTGELFF.

This clonotype turned up a few times. The chain has TRBV20-1 and TRBJ2-4, with D unclear. Germline V gene data show CDR1 as DFQATT and CDR2 as SNEGSKA (reference sequence). The CDR3 is made up of 14 amino acids. Trimming stripped 5 bases from V and 2 bases from J, with 13 bases between. CDR3 DNA sequence: TGCAGTGCTCCCCCTAGGGTAACCAAAAACATTCAGTACTTC. Amino acid sequence: CSAPPRVTKNIQYF.

This clonotype has a count of ten or more. The V call is TRBV20-1, the J call TRBJ2-3, with D possibly TRBD2 on 6 matching bases. V lost 0 bases, J lost 5 bases, and 9 bases lay in between. There are 13 residues in the CDR3. CDR1 DFQATT and CDR2 SNEGSKA come from the germline V gene (reference sequence). The DNA for the CDR3 is TGCAGTGCTAGAGATGGAGGGCGAGATACGCAGTATTTT. This translates into CSARDGGRDTQYF.

This clonotype came up a few times. This chain uses TRBV27 with TRBJ2-1; 8 bases match TRBD2. V dropped 6 bases and J dropped 5; count of bases not matched to a gene: 12. Germline-derived CDR1 and CDR2 are MNHEY and SMNVEV (reference sequence). The CDR3 spans 16 residues. The CDR3 bases are TGTGCCAGCAGACCTTCTCCGCGGGAGGCCCACAATGAGCAGTTCTTC. Amino acid sequence: CASRPSPREAHNEQFF.

This chain uses TRBV5-1 with TRBJ1-1; 9 nucleotides line up with TRBD1. CDR1 and CDR2 from the germline V gene are SGHRS and YFSETQ. There are 13 residues in the CDR3. Germline trimming cut 4 bases from V and 8 bases from J; bases unmatched to any gene: 6. Here the CDR3 DNA reads TGCGCCAGCAGCATGAGGGGGACAGGGGAAGCTTTCTTT. Protein: CASSMRGTGEAFF. Looking up the rest from reference TRBV5-1 and TRBJ1-1 gives the full variable domain: KAGVTQTPRYLIKTRGQQVTLSCSPISGHRSVSWYQQTPGQGLQFLFEYFSETQRNKGNFPGRFSGRQFSNSRSEMNVSTLELGDSALYLCASSMRGTGEAFFGQGTRLTVV.

This clonotype was observed many times. The rearrangement links TRBV12-3 or TRBV12-4 to TRBJ2-1; tentative D call: TRBD2 (7 bases). V was pared by 3 bases and J by 6 bases, with 12 bases between. The CDR3 has 14 amino acids. The CDR3 is CASSFRGAVNEQFF. CDR3 DNA: TGTGCCAGCAGTTTCCGGGGGGCCGTCAATGAGCAGTTCTTC.

This clonotype was detected only a few times. The chain links TRBV13 to TRBJ1-1, with D tentatively TRBD1 (5 bases). CDR3 length: 14 amino acids. V shed 5 bases and J shed 3 bases, with 13 bases lying between them. CDR1 and CDR2 (germline): PRHDT, FYEKMQ (reference sequence). The chain's CDR3 is CASSPRLGDTEAFF. In DNA, the CDR3 is TGTGCCAGCAGCCCCAGATTGGGGGACACTGAAGCTTTCTTT.

Many counts were recorded for this clonotype. The chain is built from TRBV9 and TRBJ1-1; D remains unclear. The CDR3 runs 15 residues. Germline-derived CDR1 and CDR2 are SGDLS and YYNGEE. Trimming removed 4 bases from V and 5 bases from J, with 18 bases in between. The CDR3 region is CASSPSSAAITEAFF. CDR3 DNA sequence: TGTGCCAGCAGCCCCTCGTCGGCAGCGATTACTGAAGCTTTCTTT.